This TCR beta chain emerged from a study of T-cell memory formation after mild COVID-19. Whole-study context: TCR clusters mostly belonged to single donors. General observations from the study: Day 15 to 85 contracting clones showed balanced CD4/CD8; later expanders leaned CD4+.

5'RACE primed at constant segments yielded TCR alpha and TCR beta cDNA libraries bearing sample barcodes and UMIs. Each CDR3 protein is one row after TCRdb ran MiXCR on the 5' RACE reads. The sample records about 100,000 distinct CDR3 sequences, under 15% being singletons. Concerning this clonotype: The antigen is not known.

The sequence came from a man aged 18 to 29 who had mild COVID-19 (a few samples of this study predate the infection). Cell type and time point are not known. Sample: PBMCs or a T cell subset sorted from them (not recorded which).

CDR3 nucleotide sequence: TGTGCCAGCAAGGGAGAGACCCAGTACTTC. Its protein is CASKGETQYF. The J gene is TRBJ2-5, the V gene TRBV6-5; D not certain. CDR1 is MNHEY and CDR2 is SVGAGI in the germline V gene. The CDR3 covers 10 residues. V dropped 7 bases and J dropped 4 bases, with 4 bases sitting between them.